This TCR beta chain derives from a study of response to subunit inactivated influenza vaccine. Study-wide results and caveats: Authors suggested that a seasonal influenza vaccination recruits few new T cells each time.

This CDR3 spans 13 amino acids. CDR1 ENHRY and CDR2 SYGVKD come from the germline V gene. Trimming removed 2 bases at V and 7 bases at J, with 9 bases between. TCRdb reprocessed the RT-PCR reads via MiXCR and lists one record per CDR3 protein. The table has around 480,000 distinct CDR3 sequences, about 15% seen once; the top ten hold about 3%. This clonotype was seen a few times. No antigen is known for it. The chain recombines TRBV10-3 with TRBJ2-1; D is perhaps TRBD1 or TRBD2 (5 bases each). Sequencing used CD4+ T cells sorted from PBMCs, obtained around 2 years after vaccination. The TCR was taken from a man between 50 and 70 years old who received an inactivated influenza vaccine. In DNA form, the CDR3 reads TGTGCCATCAGTGAGGCCGAGGGGAATGAGCAGTTCTTC. Its translation: CAISEAEGNEQFF.